These T cell receptor beta chains were read from a single sample in a study of blood T cells in healthy people across ages. One entry per CDR3 protein results from TCRdb running MiXCR on the 5' RACE reads. The sample has more than 450,000 distinct CDR3 sequences, around a quarter seen once. These same records also appear under a second study, on T cells of mothers and their children.

What was sequenced was blood. All receptors come from a boy between 2 and 10 years old in good health. CDR3s leave out the opening cysteine and the closing phenylalanine or tryptophan.

J: TRBJ2-1; V: TRBV19; CDR3: ASRWTESSYNEQF
J: TRBJ2-5; V: TRBV6-2/TRBV6-3; CDR3: ASSREVVRY
J: TRBJ1-2; V: TRBV7-9; CDR3: ASSLEGTDNYGYT
J: TRBJ1-4; V: TRBV9; CDR3: ASSVKGSNEKLF
J: TRBJ1-2; V: TRBV6-2/TRBV6-3; CDR3: ASGVTGGSGYT
J: TRBJ2-4; V: TRBV3-1; CDR3: ASSQGRVRTGKNIQY
J: TRBJ2-2; V: TRBV18; CDR3: ASSPPVGSGRSTGELF
J: TRBJ2-7; V: TRBV7-2; CDR3: ASSFDRGQEQY
J: TRBJ1-2; V: TRBV5-5; CDR3: ASKTEDFSLYGYT
J: TRBJ2-1; V: TRBV20-1; CDR3: SARDGLAGAWYNEQF
J: TRBJ2-7; V: TRBV20-1; CDR3: SARPPGEVYEQY
J: TRBJ1-1; V: TRBV12-3/TRBV12-4; CDR3: ATKTLHTEAF
J: TRBJ2-5; V: TRBV7-9; CDR3: ASSRAGGGTQY
J: TRBJ2-5; V: TRBV7-2; CDR3: ASSFRKGGETQY
J: TRBJ2-7; V: TRBV6-6; CDR3: ASFPGLAGEDRGQY
J: TRBJ2-7; V: TRBV5-8; CDR3: ASSQRESPYEQY
J: TRBJ2-7; V: TRBV21-1; CDR3: ASSKTIPTYEQY
J: TRBJ2-5; V: TRBV7-3; CDR3: ASSLSVVRAGGIQETQY
J: TRBJ2-7; V: TRBV6-5; CDR3: ASRSTSYEQY
J: TRBJ2-1; V: TRBV20-1; CDR3: SARGAGDVYNEQF
J: TRBJ2-3; V: TRBV11-2; CDR3: ASSFVRMTDTQY
J: TRBJ2-5; V: TRBV20-1; CDR3: SATSDGRGETQY
J: TRBJ2-1; V: TRBV5-1; CDR3: ASSQNRLVSYNEQF
J: TRBJ2-5; V: TRBV7-2; CDR3: ASCSGSWETQY
J: TRBJ2-1; V: TRBV11-1; CDR3: ASSFSGAQYNEQF
J: .; V: TRBV29-1; CDR3: SVSGDYEQY
J: TRBJ2-5; V: TRBV10-3; CDR3: AIRGTSEGETQY
J: TRBJ2-7; V: TRBV7-9; CDR3: ASRGLNPYEQY
J: TRBJ2-5; V: TRBV7-9; CDR3: ASSLGELTGRRETQY
J: TRBJ2-2; V: TRBV7-9; CDR3: ASSLEAVGELF
J: TRBJ2-4; V: TRBV7-2; CDR3: ASSLWGSAAKNIQY
J: TRBJ2-7; V: TRBV7-6; CDR3: ASSHPGQKFSGTSWGEQY
J: TRBJ1-2; V: TRBV6-1; CDR3: ASTLQGQEGYT
J: TRBJ2-5; V: TRBV20-1; CDR3: SAAPPGQAETQY
J: TRBJ1-3; V: TRBV9; CDR3: ASSSGGGGNTIY
J: TRBJ2-2; V: TRBV9; CDR3: ASTKVGNSPTGELF
J: TRBJ2-2; V: TRBV7-9; CDR3: ASDRDTGELF
J: TRBJ2-5; V: TRBV2; CDR3: ASKGGLTHETQY
J: TRBJ2-3; V: TRBV12-3/TRBV12-4; CDR3: ASSFTGADTQY
J: TRBJ2-7; V: TRBV5-1; CDR3: ASSLGTGGLLEQY
J: TRBJ2-4; V: TRBV4-3; CDR3: ASSQVRTGAFAKNTQY
J: .; V: TRBV7-9; CDR3: ASSPLDRIKYEQY
J: TRBJ2-3; V: TRBV19; CDR3: ASSIMTDADTQY
J: TRBJ2-7; V: TRBV20-1; CDR3: SARASWGVNSNYEQY
J: TRBJ2-3; V: TRBV9; CDR3: ASSVGPHLTDTQY
J: TRBJ2-3; V: TRBV29-1; CDR3: SVAPSTDTQY
J: TRBJ2-5; V: TRBV29-1; CDR3: SVGAVKETQY
J: TRBJ2-5; V: TRBV5-1; CDR3: ASSHGTEYQETQY
J: TRBJ2-1; V: TRBV6-6; CDR3: ASSLRDYQF